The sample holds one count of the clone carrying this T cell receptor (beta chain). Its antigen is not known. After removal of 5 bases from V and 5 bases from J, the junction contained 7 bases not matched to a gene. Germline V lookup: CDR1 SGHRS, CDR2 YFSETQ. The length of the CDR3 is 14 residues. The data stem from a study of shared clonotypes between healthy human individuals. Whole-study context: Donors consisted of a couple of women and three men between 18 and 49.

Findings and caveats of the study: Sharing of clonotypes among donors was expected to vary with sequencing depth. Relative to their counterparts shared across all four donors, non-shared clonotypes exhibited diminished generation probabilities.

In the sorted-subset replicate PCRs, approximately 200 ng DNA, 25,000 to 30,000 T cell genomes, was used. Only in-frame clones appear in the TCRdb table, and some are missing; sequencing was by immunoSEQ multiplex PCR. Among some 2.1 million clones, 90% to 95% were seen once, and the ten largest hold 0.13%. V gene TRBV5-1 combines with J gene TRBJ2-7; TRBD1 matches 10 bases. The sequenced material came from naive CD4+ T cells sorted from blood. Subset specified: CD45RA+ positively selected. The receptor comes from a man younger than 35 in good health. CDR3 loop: CASRIDRGRDEQYF. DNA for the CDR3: TGCGCCAGCAGGATTGACAGGGGGCGCGACGAGCAGTACTTC.